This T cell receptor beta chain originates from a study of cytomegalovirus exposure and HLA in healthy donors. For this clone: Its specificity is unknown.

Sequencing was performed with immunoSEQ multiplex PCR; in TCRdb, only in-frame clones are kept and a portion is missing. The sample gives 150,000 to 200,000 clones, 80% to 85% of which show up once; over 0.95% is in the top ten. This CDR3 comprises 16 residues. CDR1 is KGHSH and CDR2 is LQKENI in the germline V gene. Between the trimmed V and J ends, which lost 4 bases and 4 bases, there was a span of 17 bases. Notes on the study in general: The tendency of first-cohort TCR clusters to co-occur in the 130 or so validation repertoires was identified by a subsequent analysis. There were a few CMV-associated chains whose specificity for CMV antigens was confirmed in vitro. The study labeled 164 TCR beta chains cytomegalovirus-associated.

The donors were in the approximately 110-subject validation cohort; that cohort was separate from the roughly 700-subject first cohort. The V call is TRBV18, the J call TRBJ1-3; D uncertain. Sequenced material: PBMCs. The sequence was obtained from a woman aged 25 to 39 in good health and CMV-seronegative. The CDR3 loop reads CASSLTSGEKGNTIYF. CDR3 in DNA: TGTGCCAGCTCACTAACCTCTGGAGAGAAGGGAAACACCATATATTTT.